One and the same sample provided the 2 T cell receptor beta chains below, sequenced in a study of shared clonotypes between healthy human individuals. Here immunoSEQ multiplex PCR was the method, and the copy in TCRdb shows in-frame clones only, minus some. In the table there are about 670,000 clones, 72% of which are singletons. Sequencing used memory CD4+ T cells sorted from blood. Subset defined: CD45RA-negative fraction. Every receptor here comes from a woman aged 30 to 39 in good health.

The gene calls are TRBV28 and TRBJ1-1; possible D gene TRBD1, 5 bases. The CDR3 is 17 amino acids. Trimming took 4 bases from V and 1 from J, leaving 19 bases between them. Germline V gene data show CDR1 as MDHEN and CDR2 as SYDVKM. CDR3 sequence reads: CASSWFNWAGWNTEAFF. In DNA form, the CDR3 reads TGTGCCAGCAGTTGGTTCAATTGGGCAGGGTGGAACACTGAAGCTTTCTTT.

The chain has TRBV25-1 and TRBJ1-2; TRBD1 might be the D (5 bases). V was cut by 1 base and J by 4 bases, with 13 bases left in between. The CDR3 sequence is 15 residues long. Germline V CDR1 and CDR2: MGHDK, SYGVNS. The DNA for the CDR3 is TGTGCCAGCAGTGAATCCCTAGGGGATAGCTATGGCTACACCTTC. Translating it yields CASSESLGDSYGYTF.